What follows are 30 T cell receptor beta chains derived from one specimen sequenced in a study of identifying expanded T cells in peripheral blood. Generated by immunoSEQ multiplex PCR, the TCRdb table keeps only in-frame clones and is missing some. The sample holds some 97,000 clones; around nine tenths are singletons and the top ten take about 5.5%. Sequenced input: blood. These receptors were obtained from a person aged 18-70 years in good health.

This rearrangement joins TRBV6-5 to TRBJ2-2; no reliable D call. Germline V gene lookup returns CDR1 MNHEY and CDR2 SVGAGI. This CDR3 region has 11 residues. V shed 8 bases and J shed 1 base, with 2 bases lying between them. The CDR3 region is CASENTGELFF. CDR3 nucleotide sequence: TGTGCCAGCGAGAACACCGGGGAGCTGTTTTTT.

This chain links TRBV20-1 with TRBJ2-1, with unresolved D. The germline CDR1 and CDR2 sequences are DFQATT and SNEGSKA (reference sequence). The CDR3 length is 11 residues. V dropped 1 base and J dropped 12 bases, with 10 bases sitting between them. CDR3 protein: CSARGTEWQFF. The CDR3 DNA reads as TGCAGTGCTAGAGGGACCGAATGGCAGTTCTTC.

V usage is TRBV18 and J usage is TRBJ1-2; 8 bases line up with TRBD1. This CDR3 has 12 residues. The germline CDR1 and CDR2 sequences are KGHSH and LQKENI. V gave up 4 bases and J gave up 8 bases; unmatched junction bases: 3. The CDR3 here is CASSRGQGGYTF. The CDR3 nucleotides read TGTGCCAGCTCACGCGGACAGGGCGGCTACACCTTC.

The chain links TRBV10-3 to TRBJ2-7, with 8 bases lining up with TRBD1. The trim removed 7 bases at V and 4 bases at J, leaving 9 bases unmatched. Germline CDR1 is ENHRY and CDR2 is SYGVKD. The CDR3 contains 14 residues. In DNA, the CDR3 is TGTGCCATCACCGCGGGACAGGAGAATTACGAGCAGTACTTC. Its protein product is CAITAGQENYEQYF.

The chain has TRBV14 and TRBJ2-7; TRBD1 matches 8 bases. There are 17 residues in the CDR3. Germline V gene data show CDR1 as SGHDN and CDR2 as FVKESK. Losses at the gene ends were 9 bases for V and 1 base for J; bases not matched to a gene: 17. CDR3 sequence (DNA): TGTGCCAGTTCCCGGGACAGGACACCGCTCCCTTCCTACGAGCAGTACTTC. This sequence encodes CASSRDRTPLPSYEQYF.

V usage is TRBV5-1 and J usage is TRBJ2-7, with D possibly matching TRBD2 (5 bases). CDR1 and CDR2 from the germline V gene are SGHRS and YFSETQ. This CDR3 spans 13 amino acids. V shed 4 bases and J shed 4 bases, with 12 bases lying between them. The CDR3 loop is CASSPGMEYEQYF. The CDR3 DNA is TGCGCCAGCAGCCCCGGGATGGAGTACGAGCAGTACTTC.

The chain couples TRBV27 to TRBJ2-7; TRBD1 is a possible D gene (6 bases). The germline gives CDR1 MNHEY, CDR2 SMNVEV (reference sequence). Trimming shortened V by 6 bases and J by 5 bases, and 14 bases separated the two germline ends. The CDR3 is made up of 13 amino acids. The DNA for the CDR3 is TGTGCCAGCAGAACAGGGCCGGGCCACGAGCAGTACTTC. Amino acid sequence: CASRTGPGHEQYF.

The CDR3 loop is CASSRTGTSMNTEAFF. The CDR3 nucleotides are TGCGCCAGCAGCCGGACAGGGACTAGCATGAACACTGAAGCTTTCTTT. The gene calls are TRBV5-1 and TRBJ1-1; 8 nucleotides agree with TRBD1. Trimming at V came to 4 bases and at J to 0 bases, leaving 8 bases not matched to a gene. This CDR3 comprises 16 residues. Germline V CDR1 and CDR2: SGHRS, YFSETQ. Together with reference TRBV5-1 and TRBJ1-1, the CDR3 gives the full variable domain: KAGVTQTPRYLIKTRGQQVTLSCSPISGHRSVSWYQQTPGQGLQFLFEYFSETQRNKGNFPGRFSGRQFSNSRSEMNVSTLELGDSALYLCASSRTGTSMNTEAFFGQGTRLTVV.

The chain links TRBV18 to TRBJ2-3; D unclear. The CDR3 spans 17 residues. The V end was cut by 1 base, the J end by 3 bases, with 17 bases between. Germline-derived CDR1 and CDR2 are KGHSH and LQKENI. The CDR3 bases are TGTGCCAGCTCACCACGGGCAGGTTCTTCGGGTACAGATACGCAGTATTTT. Translating it yields CASSPRAGSSGTDTQYF.

The V and J genes are TRBV6-1 and TRBJ1-2; D ambiguous. Trimming took 1 base from V and 3 from J, leaving 6 bases between them. This CDR3 is built from 13 residues. CDR1 is MNHNS and CDR2 is SASEGT in the germline V gene. CDR3 DNA sequence: TGTGCCAGCAGTGAAGAGGGATACTATGGCTACACCTTC. Residues: CASSEEGYYGYTF.

This chain joins TRBV7-9 and TRBJ1-4, with a tentative D call TRBD1 (6 bases). V dropped 5 bases and J dropped 3 bases, with 25 bases sitting between them. The CDR3 totals 19 residues. Germline V gene sequence: CDR1 SEHNR, CDR2 FQNEAQ (reference sequence). The chain's CDR3 is CASSPSHGTGPKANEKLFF. CDR3 in DNA: TGTGCCAGCAGCCCCTCGCATGGAACAGGGCCAAAAGCTAATGAAAAACTGTTTTTT.

The chain employs TRBV19 and TRBJ1-2, with D maybe TRBD1 (5 bases). The CDR3 consists of 15 residues. Per germline, CDR1 LNHDA and CDR2 SQIVND (reference sequence). With 1 base removed from V and 3 bases from J, the gap between germline ends came to 12 bases. The CDR3 region is CASSIGDGRYYGYTF. The CDR3, as DNA: TGTGCCAGTAGTATAGGGGACGGACGGTACTATGGCTACACCTTC. Filled out from reference TRBV19 and TRBJ1-2, the complete variable domain reads DGGITQSPKYLFRKEGQNVTLSCEQNLNHDAMYWYRQDPGQGLRLIYYSQIVNDFQKGDIAEGYSVSREKKESFPLTVTSAQKNPTAFYLCASSIGDGRYYGYTFGSGTRLTVV.

The genes are TRBV10-3 and TRBJ1-6; D is undetermined. The CDR3 has 13 residues. The V end lost 1 base, the J end lost 10 bases, and 8 bases lay between the germline ends. Per germline, CDR1 ENHRY and CDR2 SYGVKD. The CDR3 DNA is TGTGCCATCAGTGAGTACACCTACTCACCCCTCCACTTT. This sequence encodes CAISEYTYSPLHF.

The chain is built from TRBV19 and TRBJ1-2; tentatively, D is TRBD1 (6 bases). Deletions cut 6 bases from V and 4 bases from J, with 15 bases between. The CDR3 totals 14 residues. Looked up from germline, CDR1 is LNHDA and CDR2 is SQIVND (reference sequence). CDR3 amino acids: CASRSQQGSYGYTF. The DNA for the CDR3 is TGTGCCAGTAGGTCGCAACAGGGTAGCTATGGCTACACCTTC.

Comment on this clone: The likely explanation is a read error, given a far larger clone one base away. Within the sample, other DNA sequences also encode this same CDR3. V usage is TRBV5-5 and J usage is TRBJ2-5; D is uncertain. V lost 4 bases to trimming and J lost 0 bases, with 13 bases between them. CDR1 and CDR2 (germline): SGHKS, YYEKEE (reference sequence). CDR3 size: 15 residues. The CDR3 loop reads CASSQDAAYQETQYF. CDR3 DNA: TGTGCCAGCAGCCAAGATGCGGCGTACCAAGAGACCCAGTACTTC.

The rearrangement joins TRBV4-1 to TRBJ2-3, with 7 bases lining up with TRBD1. V lost 4 bases and J lost 2; bases outside the gene matches: 9. CDR1 MGHRA and CDR2 YSYEKL come from the germline V gene. The CDR3 totals 16 residues. The CDR3 loop is CASSRLQGTDTDTQYF. The DNA for the CDR3 is TGCGCCAGCAGCCGTCTACAAGGGACAGACACAGATACGCAGTATTTT.

V and J are TRBV10-2 and TRBJ2-3; maybe TRBD2 (5 bases). V was clipped by 6 bases and J by 2 bases, with 12 bases between them. CDR1 is WSHSY, CDR2 SAAADI, per germline. The CDR3 consists of 14 residues. CDR3 residues: CASRERGFTDTQYF. DNA for the CDR3: TGCGCCAGCAGGGAACGGGGATTCACAGATACGCAGTATTTT.

The chain uses TRBV6-6 and TRBJ2-7, with 9 bases lining up with TRBD2. This CDR3 region has 14 residues. J lost 4 bases, V lost 6 bases, and 7 bases had no gene match. Germline V gene lookup returns CDR1 MNHNY and CDR2 SVGAGI (reference sequence). This CDR3 reads CASSPGTSKYEQYF. DNA of the CDR3: TGTGCCAGCAGCCCGGGGACTAGCAAATACGAGCAGTACTTC.

J is TRBJ1-2 and V is TRBV7-9; D is possibly TRBD1 (6 bases). Germline CDR1 reads SEHNR; CDR2 reads FQNEAQ (reference sequence). V lost 1 base to trimming and J lost 1 base, with 10 bases between them. There are 15 residues in the CDR3. The CDR3 protein is CASSLVLRGNYGYTF. CDR3 DNA sequence: TGTGCCAGCAGCTTAGTGCTCAGGGGTAACTATGGCTACACCTTC.

The chain employs TRBV4-1 and TRBJ1-4; the D is unclear. The CDR3 loop spans 15 amino acids. V was clipped by 5 bases and J by 6 bases, with 16 bases between them. The V gene's germline CDR1 is MGHRA and CDR2 YSYEKL. The CDR3 bases are TGCGCCAGCAGCGTGACCCCGACGAGAGATGAAAAACTGTTTTTT. Amino acid sequence: CASSVTPTRDEKLFF.

This rearrangement joins TRBV6-5 to TRBJ2-7, with 10 bases lining up with TRBD2. J gave up 3 bases and V 8 bases, and 10 bases lay outside the gene matches. The V gene's germline CDR1 is MNHEY and CDR2 SVGAGI. This CDR3 is built from 15 residues. The chain's CDR3 is CASLGASGSNYEQYF. In DNA, the CDR3 is TGTGCCAGCTTGGGAGCTAGCGGGAGTAACTACGAGCAGTACTTC.

The rearrangement joins TRBV28 to TRBJ1-2; the D is unclear. CDR1 is MDHEN and CDR2 is SYDVKM in the germline V gene. This CDR3 comprises 12 residues. Trimming left V 6 bases short and J 2 bases short, with 7 bases between. CDR3 sequence reads: CASSPPNYGYTF. DNA for the CDR3: TGTGCCAGCAGCCCGCCCAACTATGGCTACACCTTC.

The V call is TRBV5-1, the J call TRBJ2-1; 7 bases fit TRBD2. Germline lookup yields CDR1 SGHRS and CDR2 YFSETQ. Losses at the gene ends were 5 bases for V and 8 bases for J; bases not matched to a gene: 13. The CDR3 extends over 15 amino acids. The chain's CDR3 is CASRPPGGGTDEQFF. CDR3 bases: TGCGCCAGCAGGCCCCCGGGCGGGGGTACGGATGAGCAGTTCTTC.

For the CDR3, the DNA is TGTGCCAGCTCAAGCGGACTAGCGGGGCTTGAGCAGTACTTC. Its translation: CASSSGLAGLEQYF. The V gene is TRBV18, the J gene TRBJ2-7, with TRBD2 matching 12 bases. V dropped 5 bases and J dropped 7; count of bases not matched to a gene: 6. The CDR3 is made up of 14 amino acids. In germline, CDR1 is KGHSH, CDR2 LQKENI.

V usage is TRBV10-3 and J usage is TRBJ1-6; a weak D match, TRBD1 (5 bases). Germline V gene lookup returns CDR1 ENHRY and CDR2 SYGVKD. Trimming removed 0 bases at V and 9 bases at J, with 9 bases between. This CDR3 spans 14 amino acids. CDR3 sequence reads: CAISESGTTSPLHF. The CDR3 nucleotides read TGTGCCATCAGTGAGTCAGGGACGACTTCACCCCTCCACTTT.

This clone appeared a single time. The V gene is TRBV12-5, the J gene TRBJ1-1; D ambiguous. The CDR3 sequence is 12 residues long. Germline V gives CDR1 LGHNT, CDR2 FRNRAP. V was cut by 3 bases and J by 6 bases, with 8 bases left in between. CDR3 nucleotides: TGTGCTAGTGGTTTTCTCGGGTCTGAAGCTTTCTTT. As protein: CASGFLGSEAFF.

The V call is TRBV11-2, the J call TRBJ2-1; the D is unclear. Germline V gene sequence: CDR1 SGHAT, CDR2 FQNNGV. V was pared by 1 base and J by 2 bases, with 6 bases between. The length of the CDR3 is 14 residues. The CDR3 loop is CASSLVTAYNEQFF. CDR3 bases: TGTGCCAGCAGCTTAGTGACGGCCTACAATGAGCAGTTCTTC.

The chain uses TRBV7-3 and TRBJ1-2, with a weak D call TRBD1 (6 bases). The germline V gene encodes CDR1 SGHTA and CDR2 FQGTGA. CDR3 length equals 15 residues. Trimming stripped 5 bases from V and 4 bases from J, with 17 bases between. CDR3 nucleotide sequence: TGTGCCAGCAGCCAACAGGGCCTCCGATCCTATGGCTACACCTTC. Amino acids: CASSQQGLRSYGYTF.

J is TRBJ1-5 and V is TRBV19; TRBD1 agrees at 7 bases. Germline-derived CDR1 and CDR2 are LNHDA and SQIVND (reference sequence). V dropped 7 bases and J dropped 0; count of bases not matched to a gene: 18. The CDR3 extends over 19 amino acids. The chain's CDR3 is CASTLTGTVGSSSNQPQHF. DNA of the CDR3: TGTGCCAGTACCCTAACCGGGACAGTAGGTTCCTCTAGCAATCAGCCCCAGCATTTT.

A few counts support this clone. The chain recombines TRBV27 with TRBJ1-2; D perhaps matches TRBD1 (5 bases). V lost 1 base and J lost 8, with 11 bases in between. Germline lookup yields CDR1 MNHEY and CDR2 SMNVEV (reference sequence). The length of the CDR3 is 13 residues. CDR3 bases: TGTGCCAGCAGTTTATATTGGGGGAACGGCTACACCTTC. Translating it yields CASSLYWGNGYTF.